A single sample gave rise to the 18 T cell receptor beta chains below, sequenced in a study of T cells in Graves' hyperthyroidism and ophthalmopathy. RNA transcripts gave rise to amplified TCR beta CDR3 regions. Primed by the HTBI set, a first-round RT-PCR was run on the TCR CDR3. TCRdb called the multiplex PCR reads again in MiXCR, with one record for every CDR3 protein. The sample holds hundreds of thousands of distinct CDR3 sequences, roughly 20% seen once. Sequenced material: blood. The receptors were gathered from a young man with Graves' ophthalmopathy.

This clonotype was recorded a few times. J is TRBJ2-3 and V is TRBV7-2; the D is unclear. Germline V CDR1 and CDR2: SGHTA, FQGNSA. Trimming removed 11 bases from V and 1 base from J, with 13 bases in between. The CDR3 loop spans 13 amino acids. CDR3 coding DNA: TGTGCCGGGGTAGGGTTGGGCACAGATACGCAGTATTTT. Amino acid sequence: CAGVGLGTDTQYF.

Comments on this clonotype: At one boundary the junction diverges from the germline segment, which might be a read error. The rearrangement uses TRBV4-1 and TRBJ1-5; 7 bases fit TRBD1. Germline V lookup: CDR1 MGHRA, CDR2 YSYEKL. The CDR3 extends over 15 amino acids. CDR3 amino acids: CANSQGDRGHQPQHF. DNA for the CDR3: TGCGCCAACAGCCAAGGGGACAGAGGGCATCAGCCCCAGCATTTT.

This clonotype appeared a few times. The rearrangement joins TRBV10-3 to TRBJ2-3, with D unclear. Deletions cut 4 bases from V and 0 bases from J, with 8 bases between. This CDR3 has 14 residues. In germline, CDR1 is ENHRY, CDR2 SYGVKD. CDR3 protein: CAISGTSSTDTQYF. Here the CDR3 DNA reads TGTGCCATCAGTGGTACTTCCAGCACAGATACGCAGTATTTT.

This clonotype was seen at least ten times. The genes are TRBV30 and TRBJ2-5, with 8 bases matching TRBD2. The CDR3 length is 17 residues. Germline loops: CDR1 GTSNPN, CDR2 SVGIG (reference sequence). J was trimmed by 5 bases and V by 0 bases; bases with no gene match: 14. Here the CDR3 reads CAWSVRPSGRRGETQYF. The CDR3 DNA follows: TGTGCCTGGAGTGTAAGACCAAGCGGGAGACGTGGTGAGACCCAGTACTTC.

This clonotype was recorded many times. The gene calls are TRBV7-2 and TRBJ2-5; 7 bases line up with TRBD2. The ends lost 3 bases at V and 4 bases at J; junction bases unmatched: 8. In germline, CDR1 is SGHTA, CDR2 FQGNSA. The CDR3 contains 15 residues. CDR3 sequence: CASSFRAGRGETQYF. The CDR3 DNA follows: TGTGCCAGCAGCTTCAGAGCGGGAAGGGGAGAGACCCAGTACTTC.

This clonotype was picked up a small number of times. The rearrangement joins TRBV3-1 to TRBJ1-2; no definite D call. From germline, CDR1 is LGHDT and CDR2 YNNKEL (reference sequence). This CDR3 is 13 amino acids long. Trimming took off 1 base at V and 3 bases at J, with 6 bases between the two ends. CDR3 protein: CASSQAVDYGYTF. CDR3 bases: TGTGCCAGCAGCCAAGCCGTTGACTATGGCTACACCTTC. The full variable domain, rest sourced from reference TRBV3-1 and TRBJ1-2, is DTAVSQTPKYLVTQMGNDKSIKCEQNLGHDTMYWYKQDSKKFLKIMFSYNNKELIINETVPNRFSPKSPDKAHLNLHINSLELGDSAVYFCASSQAVDYGYTFGSGTRLTVV.

This clonotype occurred a few times. For the CDR3, the DNA is TGTGCCAGCAATAACAACAATGAGCAGTTCTTC. Its protein product is CASNNNNEQFF. This sequence joins TRBV11-2 and TRBJ2-1; D ambiguous. Looked up from germline, CDR1 is SGHAT and CDR2 is FQNNGV. The CDR3 consists of 11 residues. V was clipped by 7 bases and J by 5 bases, with 6 bases between them.

The chain carries TRBV28 and TRBJ2-4, with 8 positions matching TRBD2. V gave up 10 bases and J gave up 8 bases; unmatched junction bases: 4. Germline assignment: CDR1 MDHEN and CDR2 SYDVKM. The CDR3 has 11 residues. The CDR3 region has the DNA TGTGCCACCTTAGCGGGACACATTCAGTACTTC. It translates to CATLAGHIQYF.

CDR3 amino acids: CSAREQGSGANVLTF. CDR3 sequence (DNA): TGCAGTGCTAGAGAACAGGGCTCTGGGGCCAACGTCCTGACTTTC. The rearrangement joins TRBV20-1 to TRBJ2-6, with D possibly being TRBD1 (6 bases). From germline, CDR1 is DFQATT and CDR2 SNEGSKA (reference sequence). The CDR3 is made up of 15 amino acids. Trimming pared 0 bases from V and 0 bases from J, leaving 6 bases between.

The V call is TRBV9, the J call TRBJ2-3; TRBD2 aligns across 11 bases. The CDR3 loop spans 15 amino acids. The germline gives CDR1 SGDLS, CDR2 YYNGEE. V dropped 4 bases and J dropped 4; count of bases not matched to a gene: 5. For the CDR3, the DNA is TGTGCCAGCAGCCGGACTAGCGGGTTCTCAGATACGCAGTATTTT. Residues: CASSRTSGFSDTQYF.

V is TRBV7-9 and J is TRBJ2-5, with 13 bases lining up with TRBD2. Germline loops: CDR1 SEHNR, CDR2 FQNEAQ (reference sequence). The CDR3 is 17 amino acids. V was pared by 8 bases and J by 2 bases, with 11 bases of the junction left unmatched. CDR3 nucleotides: TGTGCCAGCGGCCTCGGGACTAGCGGGATTCCTCAAGAGACCCAGTACTTC. Its translation: CASGLGTSGIPQETQYF.

This clonotype has a count of ten or more. The V call is TRBV20-1, the J call TRBJ1-4; D is perhaps TRBD1 (5 bases). This CDR3 contains 13 residues. V was trimmed by 4 bases and J by 5 bases, leaving 11 bases between them. CDR1 is DFQATT, CDR2 SNEGSKA, per germline (reference sequence). The chain's CDR3 is CSAMAGPNEKLFF. Written as DNA, the CDR3 is TGCAGTGCTATGGCGGGGCCGAATGAAAAACTGTTTTTT.

The CDR3 DNA is TGTGCCAGCAGTTTATCTAGCATTTCCCCCTACAATGAGCAGTTCTTC. Translated, it gives CASSLSSISPYNEQFF. The rearrangement links TRBV27 to TRBJ2-1; the D is unclear. The CDR3 totals 16 residues. Trimming left V 0 bases short and J 2 bases short, with 11 bases between. Looked up from germline, CDR1 is MNHEY and CDR2 is SMNVEV (reference sequence).

The V and J genes are TRBV2 and TRBJ2-6, with D possibly matching TRBD2 (5 bases). The CDR3 has 16 amino acids. Trimming took 2 bases from V and 1 from J, leaving 9 bases between them. The germline CDR1 and CDR2 sequences are SNHLY and FYNNEI. Here the CDR3 reads CASSEPGSSGANVLTF. CDR3 DNA sequence: TGTGCCAGCAGTGAACCTGGGAGTTCTGGGGCCAACGTCCTGACTTTC.

This clonotype was observed at least ten times. The CDR3 reads CAWSDLVRVYGYTF. The CDR3 DNA reads as TGTGCCTGGAGTGACCTAGTGCGCGTCTATGGCTACACCTTC. V usage is TRBV30 and J usage is TRBJ1-2; D is unclear. The germline V gene has CDR1 GTSNPN and CDR2 SVGIG (reference sequence). The CDR3 has 14 amino acids. V lost 1 base, J lost 4 bases, and 13 bases lay in between.

The table lists this clonotype with a few counts. The rearrangement joins TRBV7-9 to TRBJ1-4; 10 nucleotides match TRBD1. The CDR3 covers 15 residues. The junction had 5 bases not matched to a gene; V was cut back by 3 bases and J by 7 bases. Germline V gives CDR1 SEHNR, CDR2 FQNEAQ (reference sequence). The CDR3 DNA sequence: TGTGCCAGCAGCTTCGACAGGGGGCAGGTTGAAAAACTGTTTTTT. As protein: CASSFDRGQVEKLFF.

The chain joins TRBV4-2 to TRBJ2-3; tentatively, D is TRBD1 or TRBD2 (5 bases each). Trimming removed 4 bases at V and 2 bases at J, with 16 bases between. From germline, CDR1 is LGHNA and CDR2 YNFKEQ. This CDR3 comprises 16 residues. The CDR3: CASSPGTAEPTDTQYF. DNA for the CDR3: TGTGCCAGCAGCCCCGGGACCGCCGAACCCACAGATACGCAGTATTTT.

This sequence joins TRBV29-1 and TRBJ2-1; weak D call: TRBD2 (5 bases). V was clipped by 3 bases and J by 6 bases, with 12 bases between them. Germline lookup yields CDR1 SQVTM and CDR2 ANQGSEA. The CDR3 has 13 amino acids. Written as DNA, the CDR3 is TGCAGCGTTGAGACTACCTATTCCAATGAGCAGTTCTTC. Amino acids: CSVETTYSNEQFF.